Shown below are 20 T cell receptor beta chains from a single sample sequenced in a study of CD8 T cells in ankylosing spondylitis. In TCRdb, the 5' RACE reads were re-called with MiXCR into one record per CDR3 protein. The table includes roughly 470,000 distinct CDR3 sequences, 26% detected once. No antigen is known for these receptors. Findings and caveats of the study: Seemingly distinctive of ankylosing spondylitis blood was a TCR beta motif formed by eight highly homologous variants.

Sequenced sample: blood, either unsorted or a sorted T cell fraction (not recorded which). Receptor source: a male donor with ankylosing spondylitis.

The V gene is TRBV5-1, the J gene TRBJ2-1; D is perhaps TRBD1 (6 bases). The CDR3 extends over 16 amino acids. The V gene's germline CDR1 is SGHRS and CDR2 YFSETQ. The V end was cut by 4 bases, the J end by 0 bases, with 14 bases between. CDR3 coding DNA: TGCGCCAGCAGCAGTTGGGGGACATCCTCCTACAATGAGCAGTTCTTC. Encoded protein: CASSSWGTSSYNEQFF.

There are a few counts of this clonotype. The CDR3 loop reads CASSLVGAETEAFF. The CDR3 nucleotides read TGTGCCAGCAGCTTAGTAGGGGCAGAGACTGAAGCTTTCTTT. The chain links TRBV11-3 to TRBJ1-1; D might be TRBD1 (5 bases). V lost 1 base to trimming and J lost 5 bases, with 11 bases between them. Germline V lookup: CDR1 SGHNT, CDR2 YENEEA. The CDR3 is made up of 14 amino acids.

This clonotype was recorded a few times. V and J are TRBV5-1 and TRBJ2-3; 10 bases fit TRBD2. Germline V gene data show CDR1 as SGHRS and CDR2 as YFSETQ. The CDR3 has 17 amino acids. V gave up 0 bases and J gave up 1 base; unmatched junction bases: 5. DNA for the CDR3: TGCGCCAGCAGCTTGGTCGGGACTAGCGTCCGCACAGATACGCAGTATTTT. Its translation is CASSLVGTSVRTDTQYF.

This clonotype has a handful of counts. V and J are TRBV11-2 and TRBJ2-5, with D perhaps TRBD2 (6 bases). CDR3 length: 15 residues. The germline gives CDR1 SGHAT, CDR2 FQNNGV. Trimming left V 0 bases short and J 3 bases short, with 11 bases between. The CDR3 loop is CASSLDPQREETQYF. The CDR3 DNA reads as TGTGCCAGCAGCTTAGATCCCCAGCGGGAAGAGACCCAGTACTTC.

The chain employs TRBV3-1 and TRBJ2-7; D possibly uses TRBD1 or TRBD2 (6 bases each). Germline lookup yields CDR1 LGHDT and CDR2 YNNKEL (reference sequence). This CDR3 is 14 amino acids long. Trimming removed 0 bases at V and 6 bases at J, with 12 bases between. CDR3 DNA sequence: TGTGCCAGCAGCCAAGACTTACGGGGGCTCGAGCAGTACGTC. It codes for CASSQDLRGLEQYV.

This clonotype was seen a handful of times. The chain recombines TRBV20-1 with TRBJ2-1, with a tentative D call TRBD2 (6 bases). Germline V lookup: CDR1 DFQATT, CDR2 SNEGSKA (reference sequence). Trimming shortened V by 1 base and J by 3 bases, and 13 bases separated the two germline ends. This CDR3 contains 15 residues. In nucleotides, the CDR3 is TGCAGTGCTAGAGGACTAGTCTCGGGCTACAATGAGCAGTTCTTC. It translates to CSARGLVSGYNEQFF.

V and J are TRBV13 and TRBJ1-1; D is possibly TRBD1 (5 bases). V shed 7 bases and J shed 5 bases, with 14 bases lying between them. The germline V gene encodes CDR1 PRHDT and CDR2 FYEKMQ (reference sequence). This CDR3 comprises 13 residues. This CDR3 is CASIGRGKTEAFF. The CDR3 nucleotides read TGTGCCAGCATCGGGCGGGGGAAAACTGAAGCTTTCTTT.

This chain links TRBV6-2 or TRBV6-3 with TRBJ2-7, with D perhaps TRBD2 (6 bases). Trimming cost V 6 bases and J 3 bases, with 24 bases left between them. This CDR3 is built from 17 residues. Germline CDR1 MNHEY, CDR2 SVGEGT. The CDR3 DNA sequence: TGTGCCAGCAGCTATCAGGAGGGCCCTTTCTACTACTACGAGCAGTACTTC. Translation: CASSYQEGPFYYYEQYF.

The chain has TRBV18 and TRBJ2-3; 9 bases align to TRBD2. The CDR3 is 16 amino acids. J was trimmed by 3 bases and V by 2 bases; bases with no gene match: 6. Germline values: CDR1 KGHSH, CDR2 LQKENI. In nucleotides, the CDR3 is TGTGCCAGCTCACCAAATTTAGCGGGAGTGACAGATACGCAGTATTTT. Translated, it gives CASSPNLAGVTDTQYF.

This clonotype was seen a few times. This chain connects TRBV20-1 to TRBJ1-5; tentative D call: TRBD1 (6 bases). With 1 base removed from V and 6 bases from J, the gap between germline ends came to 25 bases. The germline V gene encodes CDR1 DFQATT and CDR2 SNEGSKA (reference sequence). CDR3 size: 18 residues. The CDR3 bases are TGCAGTGCTAGAGCCCAGGGGACGGACTTTCTTATCGGTCAGCCCCAGCATTTT. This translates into CSARAQGTDFLIGQPQHF.

As DNA, the CDR3 is TGTGCCACCAGCAGAGGGACAGGGAACATCTACGAGCAGTACTTC. Translated: CATSRGTGNIYEQYF. The rearrangement uses TRBV15 and TRBJ2-7; 8 nucleotides line up with TRBD1. Germline CDR1 is LNHNV and CDR2 is YYDKDF (reference sequence). The CDR3 has 15 amino acids. J was trimmed by 3 bases and V by 1 base; bases with no gene match: 5.

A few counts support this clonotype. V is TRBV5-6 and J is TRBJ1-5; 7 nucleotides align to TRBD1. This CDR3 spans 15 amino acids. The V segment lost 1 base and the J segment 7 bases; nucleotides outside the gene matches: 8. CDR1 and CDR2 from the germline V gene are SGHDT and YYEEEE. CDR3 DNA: TGTGCCAGCAGCTTGCGACAGGGAGTTGGGCAGCCCCAGCATTTT. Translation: CASSLRQGVGQPQHF.

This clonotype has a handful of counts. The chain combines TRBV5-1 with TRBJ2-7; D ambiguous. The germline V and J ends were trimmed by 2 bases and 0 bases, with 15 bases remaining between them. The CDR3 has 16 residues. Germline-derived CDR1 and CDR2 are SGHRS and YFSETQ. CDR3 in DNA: TGCGCCAGCAGCTTCTCCCTCCCACAGCTCTCCTACGAGCAGTACTTC. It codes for CASSFSLPQLSYEQYF.

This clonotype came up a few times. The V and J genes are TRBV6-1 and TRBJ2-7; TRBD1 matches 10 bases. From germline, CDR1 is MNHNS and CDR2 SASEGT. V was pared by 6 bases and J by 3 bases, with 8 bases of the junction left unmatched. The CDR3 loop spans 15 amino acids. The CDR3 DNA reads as TGTGCCAGCAGGGGGGAAGACAGGGGGCTCTACGAGCAGTACGTC. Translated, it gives CASRGEDRGLYEQYV.

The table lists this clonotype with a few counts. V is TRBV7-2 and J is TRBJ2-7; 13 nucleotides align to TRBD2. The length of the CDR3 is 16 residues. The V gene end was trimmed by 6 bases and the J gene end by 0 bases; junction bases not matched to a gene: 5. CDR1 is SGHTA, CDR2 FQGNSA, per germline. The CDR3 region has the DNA TGTGCCAGCAGTGATACTAGCGGGAGGGTCTCCTACGAGCAGTACTTC. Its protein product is CASSDTSGRVSYEQYF. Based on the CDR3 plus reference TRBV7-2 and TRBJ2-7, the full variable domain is GAGVSQSPSNKVTEKGKDVELRCDPISGHTALYWYRQSLGQGLEFLIYFQGNSAPDKSGLPSDRFSAERTGGSVSTLTIQRTQQEDSAVYLCASSDTSGRVSYEQYFGPGTRLTVT.

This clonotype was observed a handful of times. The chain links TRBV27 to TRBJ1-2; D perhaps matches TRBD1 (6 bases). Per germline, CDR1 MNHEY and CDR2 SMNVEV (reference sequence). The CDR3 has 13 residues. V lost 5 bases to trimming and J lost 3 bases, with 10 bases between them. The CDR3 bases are TGTGCCAGCAGTCCCCAGGGGTACTATGGCTACACCTTC. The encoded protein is CASSPQGYYGYTF.

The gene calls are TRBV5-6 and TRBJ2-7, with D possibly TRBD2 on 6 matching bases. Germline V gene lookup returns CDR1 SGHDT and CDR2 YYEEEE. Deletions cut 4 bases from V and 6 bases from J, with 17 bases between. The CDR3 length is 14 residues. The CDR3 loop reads CASSIKPSSAEQYF. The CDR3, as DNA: TGTGCCAGCAGCATCAAACCCTCTAGCGCCGAGCAGTACTTC.

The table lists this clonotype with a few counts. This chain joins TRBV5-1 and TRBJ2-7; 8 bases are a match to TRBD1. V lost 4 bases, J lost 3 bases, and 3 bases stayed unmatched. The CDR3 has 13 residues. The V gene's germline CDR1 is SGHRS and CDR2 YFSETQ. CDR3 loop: CASSPTGDYEQYV. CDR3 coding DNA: TGCGCCAGCAGCCCGACAGGGGACTACGAGCAGTACGTC.

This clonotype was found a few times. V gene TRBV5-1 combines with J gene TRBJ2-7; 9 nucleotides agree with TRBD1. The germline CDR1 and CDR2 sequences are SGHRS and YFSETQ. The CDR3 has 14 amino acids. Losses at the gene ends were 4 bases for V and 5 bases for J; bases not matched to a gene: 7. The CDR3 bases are TGCGCCAGCAGCCGTCCCGGGACAGGGCACGAGCAGTACTTC. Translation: CASSRPGTGHEQYF.

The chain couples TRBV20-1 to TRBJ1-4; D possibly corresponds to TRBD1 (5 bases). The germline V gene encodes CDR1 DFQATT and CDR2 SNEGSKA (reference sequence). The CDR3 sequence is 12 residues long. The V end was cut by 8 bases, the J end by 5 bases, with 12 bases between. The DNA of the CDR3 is TGCAGTATGGGGGAGGCAAATGAAAAACTGTTTTTT. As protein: CSMGEANEKLFF.